The 15 T cell receptor beta chains below come from one sample, sequenced in a study of OX40 agonist ivuxolimab in advanced cancers. Clones were sequenced by immunoSEQ multiplex PCR, and TCRdb holds only the in-frame ones, with some missing. The profile shows about 100,000 clones, 91% of them singletons. Material: CD4+ or CD8+ T cells sorted from blood, obtained in a trial of the OX40 agonist ivuxolimab. The receptors here all came from an adult with an advanced solid tumor such as melanoma, head and neck, liver or kidney cancer.

The chain carries TRBV2 and TRBJ1-5; 8 nucleotides align to TRBD1. The germline CDR1 and CDR2 sequences are SNHLY and FYNNEI. J gave up 3 bases and V 6 bases, and 7 bases lay outside the gene matches. This CDR3 comprises 15 residues. The DNA of the CDR3 is TGTGCCAGCAGGCTGGGACAGGCGCTCAATCAGCCCCAGCATTTT. This sequence encodes CASRLGQALNQPQHF.

V gene TRBV7-3 combines with J gene TRBJ2-4, with 9 bases lining up with TRBD2. V lost 4 bases, J lost 8 bases, and 9 bases stayed unmatched. CDR1 is SGHTA and CDR2 is FQGTGA in the germline V gene. There are 15 residues in the CDR3. The CDR3 spells CASSSRGSGSDIQYF. CDR3 coding DNA: TGTGCCAGCAGCTCCCGTGGTAGCGGGAGTGACATTCAGTACTTC.

This chain connects TRBV25-1 to TRBJ1-1, with 9 nucleotides matching TRBD1. Per the germline V gene, CDR1 is MGHDK and CDR2 is SYGVNS. The V and J ends lost 6 bases and 5 bases, in that order; junction bases with no gene match: 7. The CDR3 extends over 14 amino acids. DNA for the CDR3: TGTGCCAGCAGACCGCTCGGGACAGGGACTGAAGCTTTCTTT. Translating it yields CASRPLGTGTEAFF.

The chain couples TRBV6-5 to TRBJ1-4; TRBD1 is a possible D gene (5 bases). The CDR3 extends over 13 amino acids. Germline CDR1 reads MNHEY; CDR2 reads SVGAGI. V shed 3 bases and J shed 6 bases, with 8 bases lying between them. The CDR3 bases are TGTGCCAGCAGTTATGGAGGGGATGAAAAACTGTTTTTT. Translating gives CASSYGGDEKLFF.

This clone was seen a single time. CDR3 nucleotides: TGTGCCAGCAGCGTAGGCCTAGCGGGAGTCGGCACCGGGGAGCTGTTTTTT. It is translated as CASSVGLAGVGTGELFF. The chain is built from TRBV9 and TRBJ2-2, with TRBD2 identical over 10 bases. J lost 4 bases, V lost 0 bases, and 6 bases had no gene match. CDR1 and CDR2 from the germline V gene are SGDLS and YYNGEE. This CDR3 has 17 residues.

J is TRBJ2-1 and V is TRBV2; possibly TRBD2 for D (5 bases). CDR1 and CDR2 from the germline V gene are SNHLY and FYNNEI. The CDR3 consists of 14 residues. Trimming pared 6 bases from V and 0 bases from J, leaving 9 bases between. CDR3 sequence (DNA): TGTGCCAGCAGGGCAGGACTCTCCTACAATGAGCAGTTCTTC. Translation gives CASRAGLSYNEQFF.

This chain joins TRBV7-9 and TRBJ2-3; the D call may be TRBD1 or TRBD2 (5 bases each). Trimming pared 0 bases from V and 5 bases from J, leaving 18 bases between. This CDR3 region has 17 residues. Germline V CDR1 and CDR2: SEHNR, FQNEAQ (reference sequence). In DNA, the CDR3 is TGTGCCAGCAGCTTAGCGGGGGACCCAAAACGGGGAGATACGCAGTATTTT. Translated, it gives CASSLAGDPKRGDTQYF.

V and J are TRBV6-4 and TRBJ1-5; D is unresolved. CDR1 is MRHNA and CDR2 is SNTAGT in the germline V gene. Trimming removed 3 bases at V and 5 bases at J, with 5 bases between. The length of the CDR3 is 12 residues. The CDR3 region is CASSDWDQPQHF. CDR3 coding DNA: TGTGCCAGCAGTGATTGGGATCAGCCCCAGCATTTT.

This chain joins TRBV13 and TRBJ2-3; a weak D match, TRBD2 (5 bases). V gave up 5 bases and J gave up 0 bases, with 15 bases separating them. Germline CDR1 is PRHDT and CDR2 is FYEKMQ (reference sequence). The CDR3 is 16 amino acids. The CDR3 here is CASSPRGAASTDTQYF. DNA for the CDR3: TGTGCCAGCAGCCCCCGAGGAGCGGCTAGCACAGATACGCAGTATTTT. Full variable domain (rest looked up from reference TRBV13 and TRBJ2-3): AAGVIQSPRHLIKEKRETATLKCYPIPRHDTVYWYQQGPGQDPQFLISFYEKMQSDKGSIPDRFSAQQFSDYHSELNMSSLELGDSALYFCASSPRGAASTDTQYFGPGTRLTVL.

V usage is TRBV7-2 and J usage is TRBJ2-1, with unresolved D. In germline, CDR1 is SGHTA, CDR2 FQGNSA. This CDR3 has 17 residues. With 2 bases removed from V and 0 bases from J, the gap between germline ends came to 14 bases. The CDR3 DNA is TGTGCCAGCAGCTTATTATCCAGCTCCAGCTCCTACAATGAGCAGTTCTTC. This codes for CASSLLSSSSSYNEQFF.

V gene TRBV7-9 combines with J gene TRBJ1-2; D gene unclear. V shed 3 bases and J shed 4 bases, with 9 bases lying between them. In germline, CDR1 is SEHNR, CDR2 FQNEAQ (reference sequence). The CDR3 loop spans 13 amino acids. CDR3 region: CASSFSESYGYTF. CDR3 in DNA: TGTGCCAGCAGCTTTTCAGAAAGCTATGGCTACACCTTC.

V gene TRBV2 combines with J gene TRBJ2-5; 8 bases match TRBD1. The CDR3 sequence is 14 residues long. V lost 5 bases, J lost 1 base, and 3 bases stayed unmatched. Looked up from germline, CDR1 is SNHLY and CDR2 is FYNNEI. The CDR3, as DNA: TGTGCCAGCAGTATGGGACAGGCCCAAGAGACCCAGTACTTC. Amino acid sequence: CASSMGQAQETQYF.

The J gene is TRBJ2-3, the V gene TRBV19; possible D gene TRBD1, 6 bases. The CDR3 loop spans 16 amino acids. V lost 5 bases to trimming and J lost 3 bases, with 18 bases between them. Looked up from germline, CDR1 is LNHDA and CDR2 is SQIVND (reference sequence). This CDR3 is CASSGRAGDWTDTQYF. CDR3 in DNA: TGTGCCAGTAGTGGAAGGGCAGGGGATTGGACAGATACGCAGTATTTT.

The chain uses TRBV15 and TRBJ2-2; D uncertain. CDR1 and CDR2 (germline): LNHNV, YYDKDF (reference sequence). The V and J ends lost 5 bases and 2 bases respectively, with 6 bases between them. CDR3 length equals 13 residues. Here the CDR3 reads CATSWQNTGELFF. The CDR3 DNA sequence: TGTGCCACCAGCTGGCAAAACACCGGGGAGCTGTTTTTT.

V usage is TRBV5-5 and J usage is TRBJ1-3; possibly TRBD1 for D (6 bases). This CDR3 is built from 16 residues. Germline assignment: CDR1 SGHKS and CDR2 YYEKEE (reference sequence). V lost 0 bases, J lost 0 bases, and 10 bases lay in between. CDR3 DNA sequence: TGTGCCAGCAGCTTGGCGGGGACACTCTCTGGAAACACCATATATTTT. This encodes CASSLAGTLSGNTIYF. Together with reference TRBV5-5 and TRBJ1-3, the CDR3 gives the full variable domain: DAGVTQSPTHLIKTRGQQVTLRCSPISGHKSVSWYQQVLGQGPQFIFQYYEKEERGRGNFPDRFSARQFPNYSSELNVNALLLGDSALYLCASSLAGTLSGNTIYFGEGSWLTVV.